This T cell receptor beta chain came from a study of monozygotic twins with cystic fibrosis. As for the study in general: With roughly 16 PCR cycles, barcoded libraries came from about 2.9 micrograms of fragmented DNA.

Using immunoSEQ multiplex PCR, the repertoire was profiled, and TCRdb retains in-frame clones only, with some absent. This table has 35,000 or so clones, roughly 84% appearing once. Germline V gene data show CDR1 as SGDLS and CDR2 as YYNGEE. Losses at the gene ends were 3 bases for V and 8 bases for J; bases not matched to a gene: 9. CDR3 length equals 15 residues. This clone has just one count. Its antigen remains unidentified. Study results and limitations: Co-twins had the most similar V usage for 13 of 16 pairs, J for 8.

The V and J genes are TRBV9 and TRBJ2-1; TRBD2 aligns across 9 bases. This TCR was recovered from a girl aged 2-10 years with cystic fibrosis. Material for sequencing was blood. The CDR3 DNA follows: TGTGCCAGCAGCGCCGGGACTAGCATCTTACATGAGCAGTTCTTC. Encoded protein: CASSAGTSILHEQFF.